This paragraph covers one T cell receptor (beta chain) sequence. The sample comes from a study of blood T cell repertoires in COVID-19. About the research overall: Spain, Italy and the United States supplied samples that represented acute and convalescent COVID-19. In each case, the material was cDNA or gDNA derived from T cells, B-cell-depleted T cells, or PBMCs.

Cohort 3 recovery required two negative PCRs, clearance, or symptom resolution. The CDR3 extends over 18 amino acids. Unmatched junction bases numbered 10, after V lost 1 base and J lost 2 bases. From germline, CDR1 is LGHDT and CDR2 YNNKEL (reference sequence). Authors' processing steps: Scientists estimated how many nucleated cells there were by amplifying reference gene primers. TCRdb's table, derived via immunoSEQ multiplex PCR, lists solely in-frame clones and lacks some. D and trimming were read from the DNA, whereas the V and J calls and clone size are those reported in that table. This table holds about 160,000 clones, more than 75% found once.

This TCR derives from a woman in her forties or fifties who had recovered from COVID-19. Sample: PBMCs or T cells enriched from blood (not recorded which). This chain links TRBV3-1 (or the pseudogene TRBV3-2) with TRBJ2-3; 9 positions match TRBD2. This chain's CDR3 is CASSQGLGLAGDTDTQYF. The CDR3 bases are TGTGCCAGCAGCCAAGGGCTTGGGTTAGCGGGGGACACAGATACGCAGTATTTT.